A single T cell receptor (beta chain) is shown here with its context. Its matching antigen is unknown. There are 15 residues in the CDR3. The germline V gene encodes CDR1 LNHDA and CDR2 SQIVND (reference sequence). Trimming at V came to 7 bases and at J to 4 bases, leaving 9 bases not matched to a gene. This entry comes from a study of cytomegalovirus exposure and HLA in healthy donors. The PCR was carried out with 60 Vbeta primers and 13 Jbeta primers. Sequencing was performed with immunoSEQ multiplex PCR; in TCRdb, only in-frame clones are kept and a portion is missing. The table lists about 150,000 clones, 79% of them singletons. Study results and limitations: A later analysis found that most CMV-associated TCR beta chains appeared HLA-restricted. CMV serostatus was the sole immune exposure information available.

The receptor comes from a woman between 40 and 50 years old in good health and CMV-seropositive. This sequence joins TRBV19 and TRBJ2-7, with 11 bases fitting TRBD2. Sequencing was carried out using PBMCs. CDR3 coding DNA: TGTGCCAGTAAACCGACTAGCGGGGACCAGTACGAGCAGTACTTC. Protein: CASKPTSGDQYEQYF.